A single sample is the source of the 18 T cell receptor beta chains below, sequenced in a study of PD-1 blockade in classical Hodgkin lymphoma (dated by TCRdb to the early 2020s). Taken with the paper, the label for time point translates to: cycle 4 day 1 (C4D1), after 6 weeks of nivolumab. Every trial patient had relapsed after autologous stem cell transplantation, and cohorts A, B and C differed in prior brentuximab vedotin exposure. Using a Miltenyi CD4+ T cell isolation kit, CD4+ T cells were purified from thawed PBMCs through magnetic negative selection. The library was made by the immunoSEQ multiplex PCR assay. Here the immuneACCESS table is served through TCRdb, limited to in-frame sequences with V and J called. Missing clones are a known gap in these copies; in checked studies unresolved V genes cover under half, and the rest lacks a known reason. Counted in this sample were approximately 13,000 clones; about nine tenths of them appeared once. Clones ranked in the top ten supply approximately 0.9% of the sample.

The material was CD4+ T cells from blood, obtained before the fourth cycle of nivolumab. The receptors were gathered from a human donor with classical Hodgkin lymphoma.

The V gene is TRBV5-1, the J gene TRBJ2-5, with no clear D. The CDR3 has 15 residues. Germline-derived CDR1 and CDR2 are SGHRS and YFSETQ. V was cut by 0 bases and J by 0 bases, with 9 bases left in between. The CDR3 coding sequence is TGCGCCAGCAGCTTGGGTCTAGGAGACCAAGAGACCCAGTACTTC. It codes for CASSLGLGDQETQYF.

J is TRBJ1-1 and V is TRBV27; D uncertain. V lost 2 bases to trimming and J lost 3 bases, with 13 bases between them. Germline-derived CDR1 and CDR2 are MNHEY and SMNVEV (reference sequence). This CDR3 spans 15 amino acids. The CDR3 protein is CASSLVPYGDTEAFF. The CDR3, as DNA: TGTGCCAGCAGTTTAGTCCCTTACGGAGACACTGAAGCTTTCTTT.

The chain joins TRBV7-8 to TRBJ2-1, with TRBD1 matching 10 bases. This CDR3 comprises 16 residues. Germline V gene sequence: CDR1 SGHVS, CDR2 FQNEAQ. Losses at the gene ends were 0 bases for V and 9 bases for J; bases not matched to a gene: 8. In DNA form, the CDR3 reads TGTGCCAGCAGCTTAGCGGGGAGACAGGGGGCGCCTGAGCAGTTCTTC. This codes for CASSLAGRQGAPEQFF.

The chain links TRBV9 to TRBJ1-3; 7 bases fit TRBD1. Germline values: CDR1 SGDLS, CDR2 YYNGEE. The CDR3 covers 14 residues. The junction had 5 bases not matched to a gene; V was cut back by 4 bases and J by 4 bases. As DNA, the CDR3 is TGTGCCAGCAGCCAGGGGGGTATCGGAAACACCATATATTTT. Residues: CASSQGGIGNTIYF.

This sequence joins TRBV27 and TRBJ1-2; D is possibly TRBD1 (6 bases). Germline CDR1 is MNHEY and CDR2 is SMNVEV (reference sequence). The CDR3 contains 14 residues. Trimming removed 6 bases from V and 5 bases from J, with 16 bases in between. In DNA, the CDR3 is TGTGCCAGCAGACCTAGGACGGGGGCTTATGGCTACACCTTC. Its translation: CASRPRTGAYGYTF.

The CDR3 nucleotides read TGTGCCAGCAGTTCTACAGGGAGCTCCTATAATTCACCCCTCCACTTT. As protein: CASSSTGSSYNSPLHF. This rearrangement joins TRBV2 to TRBJ1-6, with a weak D call TRBD1 (6 bases). The CDR3 consists of 16 residues. V was trimmed by 5 bases and J by 0 bases, leaving 11 bases between them. Germline V gene sequence: CDR1 SNHLY, CDR2 FYNNEI.

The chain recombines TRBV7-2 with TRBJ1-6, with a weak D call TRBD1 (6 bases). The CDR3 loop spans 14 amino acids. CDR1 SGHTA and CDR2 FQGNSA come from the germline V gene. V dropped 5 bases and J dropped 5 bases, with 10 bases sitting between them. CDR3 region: CASSLRGNNSPLHF. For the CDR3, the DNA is TGTGCCAGCAGCCTGAGGGGGAATAATTCACCCCTCCACTTT.

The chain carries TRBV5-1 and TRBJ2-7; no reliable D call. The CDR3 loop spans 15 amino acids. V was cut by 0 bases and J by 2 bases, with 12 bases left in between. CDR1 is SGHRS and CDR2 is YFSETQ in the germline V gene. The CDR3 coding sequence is TGCGCCAGCAGCTTGGCAGGCGGCGGACCCTACGAGCAGTACTTC. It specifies CASSLAGGGPYEQYF.

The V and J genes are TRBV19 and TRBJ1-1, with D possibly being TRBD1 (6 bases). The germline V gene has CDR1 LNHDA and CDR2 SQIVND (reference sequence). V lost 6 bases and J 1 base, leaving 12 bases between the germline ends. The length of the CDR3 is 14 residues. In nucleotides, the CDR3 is TGTGCCAGTAGATGGGCAGGGGCGAACACTGAAGCTTTCTTT. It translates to CASRWAGANTEAFF.

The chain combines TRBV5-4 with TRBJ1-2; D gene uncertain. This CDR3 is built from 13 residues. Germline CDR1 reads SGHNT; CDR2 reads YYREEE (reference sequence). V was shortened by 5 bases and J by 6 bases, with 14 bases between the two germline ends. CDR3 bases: TGTGCCAGCAGTGAGGCAGGCATGCATGGCTACACCTTC. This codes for CASSEAGMHGYTF.

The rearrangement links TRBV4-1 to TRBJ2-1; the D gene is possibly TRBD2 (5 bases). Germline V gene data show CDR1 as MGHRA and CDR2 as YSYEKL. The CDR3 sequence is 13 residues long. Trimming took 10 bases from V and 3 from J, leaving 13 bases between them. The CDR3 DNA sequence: TGCGCCACCGGGGTAGGTCTCTACAATGAGCAGTTCTTC. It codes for CATGVGLYNEQFF.

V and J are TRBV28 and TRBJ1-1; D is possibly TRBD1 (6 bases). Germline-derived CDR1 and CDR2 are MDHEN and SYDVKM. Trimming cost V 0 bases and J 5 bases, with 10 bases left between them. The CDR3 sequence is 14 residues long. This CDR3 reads CASSLWAGDTEAFF. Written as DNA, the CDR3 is TGTGCCAGCAGTTTATGGGCAGGGGATACTGAAGCTTTCTTT.

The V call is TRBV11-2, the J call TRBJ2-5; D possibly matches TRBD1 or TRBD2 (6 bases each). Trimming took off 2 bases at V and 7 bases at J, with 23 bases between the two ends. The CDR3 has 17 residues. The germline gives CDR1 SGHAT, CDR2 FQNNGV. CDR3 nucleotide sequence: TGTGCCAGCAGCTTAAACCTGGGGGGACACGGAGGTGGGACCCAGTACTTC. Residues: CASSLNLGGHGGGTQYF.

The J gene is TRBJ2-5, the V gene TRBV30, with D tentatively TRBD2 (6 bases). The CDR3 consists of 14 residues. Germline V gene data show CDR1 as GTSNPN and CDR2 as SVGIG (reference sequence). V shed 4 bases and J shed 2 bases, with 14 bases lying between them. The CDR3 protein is CAWTGGVIQETQYF. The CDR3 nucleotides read TGTGCCTGGACAGGCGGGGTCATACAAGAGACCCAGTACTTC.

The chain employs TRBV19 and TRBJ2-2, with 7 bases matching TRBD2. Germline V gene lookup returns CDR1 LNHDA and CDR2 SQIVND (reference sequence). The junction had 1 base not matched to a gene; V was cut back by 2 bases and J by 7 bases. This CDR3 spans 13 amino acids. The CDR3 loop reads CASSISGVGELFF. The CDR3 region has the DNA TGTGCCAGTAGTATAAGCGGGGTCGGGGAGCTGTTTTTT.

The CDR3 nucleotides read TGTGCCAGCAGCGAGGGACTAGCGGGAGGTATGGGTGAGCAGTACTTC. This translates into CASSEGLAGGMGEQYF. The gene calls are TRBV9 and TRBJ2-7; 15 nucleotides line up with TRBD2. CDR3 length: 16 amino acids. The germline CDR1 and CDR2 sequences are SGDLS and YYNGEE. V lost 3 bases and J lost 7; bases outside the gene matches: 8.

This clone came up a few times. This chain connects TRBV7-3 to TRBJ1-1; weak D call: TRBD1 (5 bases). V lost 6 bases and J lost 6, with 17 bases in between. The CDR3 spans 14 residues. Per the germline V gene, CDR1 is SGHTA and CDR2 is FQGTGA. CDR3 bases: TGTGCCAGCAGTCCCGGGAGGGGTTCATCTGAAGCTTTCTTT. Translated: CASSPGRGSSEAFF.

The CDR3 loop is CASSHPGLRQGAENNEQFF. The CDR3 coding sequence is TGCGCCAGCAGCCATCCAGGGCTGAGACAGGGGGCAGAGAACAATGAGCAGTTCTTC. The chain carries TRBV4-1 and TRBJ2-1; the match to TRBD1 covers 10 bases. From germline, CDR1 is MGHRA and CDR2 YSYEKL. The CDR3 consists of 19 residues. Trimming took 3 bases from V and 5 from J; bases not matched to a gene: 16.